The 17 T cell receptor beta chains in this list originate from one sample, sequenced in a study of cytomegalovirus exposure and HLA in healthy donors. Produced via immunoSEQ multiplex PCR; TCRdb's table is partial and in-frame only. Of around 170,000 clones listed, around 90% are singletons. The material sequenced was PBMCs. The receptors derive from a man younger than 35 in good health and CMV-seronegative.

This chain connects TRBV5-8 to TRBJ2-1; TRBD2 agrees at 8 bases. Germline lookup yields CDR1 SGHTS and CDR2 YDEGEE. The V and J ends lost 3 bases and 8 bases, in that order; junction bases with no gene match: 10. This CDR3 comprises 15 residues. CDR3 sequence reads: CASSWITVGGDEQFF. DNA of the CDR3: TGTGCCAGCAGCTGGATAACGGTCGGGGGGGATGAGCAGTTCTTC.

The J gene is TRBJ2-7, the V gene TRBV19, with 10 bases that match TRBD2. Germline CDR1 is LNHDA and CDR2 is SQIVND (reference sequence). The CDR3 loop spans 15 amino acids. V lost 7 bases to trimming and J lost 3 bases; unmatched junction nucleotides: 9. The CDR3 coding sequence is TGTGCCAGTAACATCCAAGCGGGAGGGTTCTACGAGCAGTACTTC. Encoded protein: CASNIQAGGFYEQYF. The full variable domain, rest sourced from reference TRBV19 and TRBJ2-7, is DGGITQSPKYLFRKEGQNVTLSCEQNLNHDAMYWYRQDPGQGLRLIYYSQIVNDFQKGDIAEGYSVSREKKESFPLTVTSAQKNPTAFYLCASNIQAGGFYEQYFGPGTRLTVT.

The genes are TRBV7-9 and TRBJ2-1; D is unresolved. The CDR3 extends over 13 amino acids. The germline V and J ends were trimmed by 5 bases and 4 bases, with 9 bases remaining between them. Germline values: CDR1 SEHNR, CDR2 FQNEAQ (reference sequence). The CDR3, as DNA: TGTGCCAGCAGCCCCCCTAGGTACAATGAGCAGTTCTTC. Amino acids: CASSPPRYNEQFF.

The chain recombines TRBV5-1 with TRBJ2-3; 10 bases line up with TRBD2. The CDR3 extends over 15 amino acids. In germline, CDR1 is SGHRS, CDR2 YFSETQ. The V and J ends lost 4 bases and 4 bases, in that order; junction bases with no gene match: 6. DNA for the CDR3: TGCGCCAGCAGCATTCCTAGCGGGGGATCAGATACGCAGTATTTT. Translated: CASSIPSGGSDTQYF.

The rearrangement links TRBV25-1 to TRBJ1-2; the D is unclear. V was shortened by 5 bases and J by 7 bases, with 14 bases between the two germline ends. The CDR3 is 13 amino acids. Germline V gene lookup returns CDR1 MGHDK and CDR2 SYGVNS. CDR3 nucleotide sequence: TGTGCCAGCAGTCCCCCCCAAACGGGTGGCTACACCTTC. Translation gives CASSPPQTGGYTF.

The CDR3 loop is CASSLFVGLIDGYTF. CDR3 nucleotide sequence: TGTGCCAGCAGCCTATTTGTGGGCCTGATAGATGGCTACACCTTC. V usage is TRBV14 and J usage is TRBJ1-2; D gene uncertain. The CDR3 has 15 amino acids. Trimming cost V 4 bases and J 6 bases, with 18 bases left between them. The germline V gene encodes CDR1 SGHDN and CDR2 FVKESK.

This chain links TRBV28 with TRBJ2-3; D remains ambiguous. With 7 bases removed from V and 3 bases from J, the gap between germline ends came to 11 bases. This CDR3 region has 13 residues. The germline gives CDR1 MDHEN, CDR2 SYDVKM. This CDR3 reads CASIFRNTDTQYF. CDR3 DNA: TGTGCCAGCATATTCAGAAATACAGATACGCAGTATTTT.

In the case of this clone: The junction does not match germline at one end; this may be a read error. The chain uses TRBV15 and TRBJ2-5, with D perhaps TRBD2 (5 bases). The CDR3 is 15 amino acids. CDR1 and CDR2 (germline): LNHNV, YYDKDF (reference sequence). CDR3 protein: CATSREMGAEETQYF. The CDR3 coding sequence is TGTGCCACCAGTAGAGAGATGGGAGCTGAAGAGACCCAGTACTTC.

V gene TRBV28 combines with J gene TRBJ1-5, with TRBD1 as a possible D gene (6 bases). The CDR3 has 12 amino acids. CDR1 is MDHEN, CDR2 SYDVKM, per germline. V was shortened by 5 bases and J by 7 bases, with 9 bases between the two germline ends. CDR3 coding DNA: TGTGCCAGCAGTCTCAGGGGCCAGCCCCAGCATTTT. It yields the protein CASSLRGQPQHF.

V usage is TRBV12-5 and J usage is TRBJ1-2; 8 bases agree with TRBD1. CDR1 is LGHNT, CDR2 FRNRAP, per germline. V shed 6 bases and J 2 bases; nucleotides not matched to a gene: 2. This CDR3 region has 13 residues. The CDR3 DNA reads TGTGCTAGTGGGAGACAGGGGAACTATGGCTACACCTTC. Protein sequence: CASGRQGNYGYTF.

The V and J genes are TRBV6-6 and TRBJ2-3; 8 positions match TRBD2. This CDR3 is 15 amino acids long. Unmatched junction bases numbered 6, after V lost 6 bases and J lost 1 base. The germline CDR1 and CDR2 sequences are MNHNY and SVGAGI (reference sequence). The CDR3 sequence: CASRLRGGGTDTQYF. The CDR3 DNA follows: TGTGCCAGCAGGCTACGGGGGGGAGGCACAGATACGCAGTATTTT.

The table lists this clone with a few counts. The chain joins TRBV6-5 to TRBJ1-5; no firm D call. V was trimmed by 2 bases and J by 10 bases, leaving 9 bases between them. This CDR3 region has 12 residues. Germline loops: CDR1 MNHEY, CDR2 SVGAGI. CDR3 sequence reads: CASSYIDSPQHF. CDR3 DNA sequence: TGTGCCAGCAGTTACATTGATAGCCCCCAGCATTTT.

The chain has TRBV14 and TRBJ1-1; D ambiguous. There are 14 residues in the CDR3. Per germline, CDR1 SGHDN and CDR2 FVKESK. The germline V and J ends were trimmed by 2 bases and 1 base, with 8 bases remaining between them. For the CDR3, the DNA is TGTGCCAGCAGCCAATGGGGAGGGAACACTGAAGCTTTCTTT. Residues: CASSQWGGNTEAFF.

This clone turned up a few times. The chain links TRBV7-9 to TRBJ2-5; D not certain. The CDR3 contains 12 residues. With 4 bases removed from V and 5 bases from J, the gap between germline ends came to 8 bases. Germline lookup yields CDR1 SEHNR and CDR2 FQNEAQ (reference sequence). In DNA, the CDR3 is TGTGCCAGCAGCTCGATTGAGGAGACCCAGTACTTC. This codes for CASSSIEETQYF.

The sample holds a few counts of this clone. This chain uses TRBV5-1 with TRBJ1-1; D might be TRBD1 (5 bases). V was cut by 3 bases and J by 4 bases, with 10 bases left in between. The CDR3 consists of 13 residues. Germline V lookup: CDR1 SGHRS, CDR2 YFSETQ. The CDR3 spells CASSSPGGTEAFF. The CDR3 bases are TGCGCCAGCAGCTCACCGGGGGGCACTGAAGCTTTCTTT. Looking up the rest from reference TRBV5-1 and TRBJ1-1 gives the full variable domain: KAGVTQTPRYLIKTRGQQVTLSCSPISGHRSVSWYQQTPGQGLQFLFEYFSETQRNKGNFPGRFSGRQFSNSRSEMNVSTLELGDSALYLCASSSPGGTEAFFGQGTRLTVV.

The chain couples TRBV9 to TRBJ2-2; TRBD1 matches 7 bases. The CDR3 has 15 amino acids. V gave up 0 bases and J gave up 8 bases; unmatched junction bases: 7. In germline, CDR1 is SGDLS, CDR2 YYNGEE. The CDR3 is CASSVVPGGTGELFF. In DNA form, the CDR3 reads TGTGCCAGCAGCGTAGTTCCAGGGGGTACTGGGGAGCTGTTTTTT.

This clone was found a few times. This chain connects TRBV6-9 to TRBJ2-7; tentative D call: TRBD2 (5 bases). Germline V lookup: CDR1 MNHGY, CDR2 SVAAGI. Trimming stripped 3 bases from V and 3 bases from J, with 18 bases between. This CDR3 contains 16 residues. For the CDR3, the DNA is TGTGCCAGCAGTTACGGCGGGCAGAGCCTAAGCTACGAGCAGTACGTC. Amino acid sequence: CASSYGGQSLSYEQYV.